This T cell receptor (beta chain) is drawn from a study of T cells in Graves' hyperthyroidism and ophthalmopathy. From RNA transcripts, TCR beta CDR3 regions were amplified. Primed by the HTBI set, a first-round RT-PCR was run on the TCR CDR3. TCRdb independently ran MiXCR on the multiplex PCR reads; one entry per CDR3 protein. The sample contains tens of thousands of distinct CDR3 sequences, 53% of which appear only once. In the case of this clonotype: The antigen remains undetermined.

Duration under 3 months, a NOSPECS grade of at least 4, and a Clinical Activity Score of at least 3 characterized the ophthalmopathy patients. The germline V and J ends were trimmed by 9 bases and 1 base, with 15 bases remaining between them. Germline V lookup: CDR1 ENHRY, CDR2 SYGVKD. CDR3 length: 14 amino acids. Study-wide findings and caveats: Blood also showed most of the thyroid clonotypes that were expanded above 0.001. Separation of ophthalmopathy from stable hyperthyroidism was achieved by a 13 V-J model.

Sequenced sample: blood. The chain is built from TRBV10-3 and TRBJ1-1, with D maybe TRBD1 (5 bases). This clonotype was sampled from a woman in her sixties or seventies with Graves' ophthalmopathy. CDR3: CAIGRAGQNTEAFF. CDR3 nucleotide sequence: TGTGCCATTGGGCGAGCGGGGCAGAACACTGAAGCTTTCTTT.